Listed below are T cell receptor beta chains from one sample, sequenced in a study of blood T cell repertoires in COVID-19. TCRdb's table, derived via immunoSEQ multiplex PCR, lists solely in-frame clones and lacks some. The table records 180,000 or so clones, 82% of them present only once. The sequenced sample consisted of peripheral blood. The receptor source for this set is a woman aged 70-85 years with acute or convalescent COVID-19. CDR3s leave out the opening cysteine and the closing phenylalanine or tryptophan.

TRBV28 ASHGGVTGGNYGYT
TRBV5-1 ASSVVGQGFDTGELF
TRBV6-4 ASSVGTGLTGELF
TRBV6-4 ASSRTGFYGYT
TRBV7-2 ASSLVRLGAQY
TRBV3-1/TRBV3-2 ASVDTIGAQY
TRBV18 ASSPRTGVRNTEAF
TRBV23-1 ASRPTASEQY
TRBV27 ASSTGTAGNQPQH
TRBV6-4 ASSDSETRDEQY
TRBV2 ASTEEGVGEQF
TRBV4-3 ASSQEGRGREKLF
TRBV7-9 ASSLGTSGLSYEQY